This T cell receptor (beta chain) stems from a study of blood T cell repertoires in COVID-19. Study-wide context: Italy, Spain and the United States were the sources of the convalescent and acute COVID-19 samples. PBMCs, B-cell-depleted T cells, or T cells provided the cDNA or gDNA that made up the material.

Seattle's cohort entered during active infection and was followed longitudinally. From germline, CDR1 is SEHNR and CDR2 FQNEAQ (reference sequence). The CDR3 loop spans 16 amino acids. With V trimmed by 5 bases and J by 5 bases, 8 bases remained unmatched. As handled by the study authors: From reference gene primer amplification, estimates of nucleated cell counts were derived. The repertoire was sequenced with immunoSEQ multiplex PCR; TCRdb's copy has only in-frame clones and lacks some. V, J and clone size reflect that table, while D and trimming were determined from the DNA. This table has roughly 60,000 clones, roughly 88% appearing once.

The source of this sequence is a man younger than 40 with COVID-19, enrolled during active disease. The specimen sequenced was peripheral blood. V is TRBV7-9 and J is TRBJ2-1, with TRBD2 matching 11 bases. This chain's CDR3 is CASSPRVGLADNEQFF. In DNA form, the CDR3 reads TGTGCCAGCAGCCCTCGGGTGGGACTAGCGGACAATGAGCAGTTCTTC. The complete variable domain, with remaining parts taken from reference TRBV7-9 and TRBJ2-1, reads DTGVSQNPRHKITKRGQNVTFRCDPISEHNRLYWYRQTLGQGPEFLTYFQNEAQLEKSRLLSDRFSAERPKGSFSTLEIQRTEQGDSAMYLCASSPRVGLADNEQFFGPGTRLTVL.